Each of the 15 T cell receptor beta chains below was sequenced from the same sample in a study of T cell repertoires in cytomegalovirus infection. Via MiXCR, TCRdb re-called the reads, giving one row per CDR3 protein. The profile shows 200,000 to 300,000 distinct CDR3 sequences, approximately 9.2% of them singletons. The sample consisted of PBMCs. The receptors shown here come from a human donor in good health (CMV status not recorded). Some clones in this sample may be carry-over from other donors' samples.

The chain joins TRBV6-2 or TRBV6-3 to TRBJ2-1; tentatively, D is TRBD2 (5 bases). The CDR3 has 12 residues. CDR1 is MNHEY, CDR2 SVGEGT, per germline. V dropped 5 bases and J dropped 11 bases, with 13 bases sitting between them. The CDR3 reads CASSKNREKQFF. DNA of the CDR3: TGTGCCAGCAGTAAGAATAGGGAGAAGCAGTTCTTC.

This clonotype was counted ten times or more. The V call is TRBV7-8, the J call TRBJ2-7; the D gene is possibly TRBD1 (5 bases). CDR1 and CDR2 (germline): SGHVS, FQNEAQ. Trimming took 1 base from V and 0 from J, leaving 13 bases between them. This CDR3 has 16 residues. CDR3 sequence: CASSLDQQVYSYEQYF. The CDR3 coding sequence is TGTGCCAGCAGCTTAGACCAACAGGTGTACTCCTACGAGCAGTACTTC. The full variable domain, rest sourced from reference TRBV7-8 and TRBJ2-7, is GAGVSQSPRYKVAKRGQDVALRCDPISGHVSLFWYQQALGQGPEFLTYFQNEAQLDKSGLPSDRFFAERPEGSVSTLKIQRTQQEDSAVYLCASSLDQQVYSYEQYFGPGTRLTVT.

This rearrangement joins TRBV28 to TRBJ2-3; the match to TRBD2 covers 9 bases. The trim removed 4 bases at V and 6 bases at J, leaving 11 bases unmatched. CDR3 length equals 16 residues. Germline V lookup: CDR1 MDHEN, CDR2 SYDVKM. For the CDR3, the DNA is TGTGCCAGCAGTTCTCCGGGACTAGCTATACTGGATACGCAGTATTTT. Translating gives CASSSPGLAILDTQYF. The full variable domain, in which reference TRBV28 and TRBJ2-3 provide the parts outside the CDR3, is DVKVTQSSRYLVKRTGEKVFLECVQDMDHENMFWYRQDPGLGLRLIYFSYDVKMKEKGDIPEGYSVSREKKERFSLILESASTNQTSMYLCASSSPGLAILDTQYFGPGTRLTVL.

This clonotype was counted ten times or more. The gene calls are TRBV7-2 and TRBJ2-2; D may match TRBD1 or TRBD2 (6 bases each). The CDR3 runs 16 residues. Germline V gene lookup returns CDR1 SGHTA and CDR2 FQGNSA. V was shortened by 7 bases and J by 3 bases, with 18 bases between the two germline ends. The CDR3 here is CASTARGPWDTGELFF. DNA of the CDR3: TGTGCCAGCACCGCCCGGGGGCCGTGGGACACCGGGGAGCTGTTTTTT.

V gene TRBV19 combines with J gene TRBJ2-2; 9 positions agree with TRBD1. This CDR3 is built from 14 residues. CDR1 is LNHDA, CDR2 SQIVND, per germline (reference sequence). V lost 9 bases and J lost 2; bases outside the gene matches: 4. The CDR3: CASRDRVNTGELFF. In nucleotides, the CDR3 is TGTGCCAGCCGGGACAGGGTAAACACCGGGGAGCTGTTTTTT.

This clonotype has a handful of counts. With a much larger clone just one base away, this may be a read error. The V and J genes are TRBV9 and TRBJ1-3; 10 bases match TRBD1. CDR1 is SGDLS, CDR2 YYNGEE, per germline. J gave up 2 bases and V 3 bases, and 2 bases lay outside the gene matches. The CDR3 contains 15 residues. In DNA form, the CDR3 reads TGTGCCAGCAGCGCCGGGACAGGGGCTGGAAACACCATATATTTT. The encoded protein is CASSAGTGAGNTIYF.

The table lists this clonotype with many counts. The chain has TRBV12-3 or TRBV12-4 and TRBJ1-6; possibly TRBD1 for D (5 bases). The CDR3 has 14 amino acids. CDR3 coding DNA: TGTGCGTCAGGGACCAGCTCCTATAATTCACCCCTCCACTTT. This sequence encodes CASGTSSYNSPLHF.

The chain has TRBV5-1 and TRBJ2-2; tentatively, D is TRBD1 or TRBD2 (5 bases each). The CDR3 consists of 16 residues. The V gene's germline CDR1 is SGHRS and CDR2 YFSETQ. V was pared by 0 bases and J by 3 bases, with 12 bases between. CDR3 in amino acids: CASSLEPGTDTGELFF. CDR3 in DNA: TGCGCCAGCAGCTTGGAACCGGGGACGGACACCGGGGAGCTGTTTTTT.

In its sample, this clonotype was seen many times. The chain carries TRBV4-2 and TRBJ1-5; TRBD1 is a possible D gene (5 bases). The CDR3 has 14 residues. Trimming shortened V by 0 bases and J by 7 bases, and 10 bases separated the two germline ends. From germline, CDR1 is LGHNA and CDR2 YNFKEQ. In DNA form, the CDR3 reads TGTGCCAGCAGCCAAGACGGGGGAGGGCAGCCCCAGCATTTT. Protein product: CASSQDGGGQPQHF.

This clonotype was recorded at least ten times. The chain recombines TRBV7-8 with TRBJ1-1, with D unclear. Germline CDR1 reads SGHVS; CDR2 reads FQNEAQ. This CDR3 is built from 15 residues. V gave up 2 bases and J gave up 4 bases, with 14 bases separating them. For the CDR3, the DNA is TGTGCCAGCAGCTTATCCGCAGTGGTGGGCACTGAAGCTTTCTTT. Its translation is CASSLSAVVGTEAFF.

This clonotype has a count of ten or more. The genes are TRBV7-2 and TRBJ2-7, with 12 positions matching TRBD2. The CDR3 extends over 17 amino acids. V was clipped by 7 bases and J by 2 bases; unmatched bases: 12. Germline assignment: CDR1 SGHTA and CDR2 FQGNSA. The CDR3 DNA follows: TGTGCCAGCACCTCGACTAGCGGGAGCTCTAACGCCTACGAGCAGTACTTC. Translating gives CASTSTSGSSNAYEQYF.

This clonotype was observed many times. This chain links TRBV7-2 with TRBJ2-5; 8 bases line up with TRBD2. The CDR3 has 17 residues. Germline CDR1 and CDR2: SGHTA and FQGNSA. V trimming: 6 bases; J trimming: 2 bases; junction bases outside the gene matches: 14. CDR3 nucleotides: TGTGCCAGCAGAAACAAGGGGGGACTAGGATCTCAAGAGACCCAGTACTTC. Its translation: CASRNKGGLGSQETQYF.

This clonotype showed up many times. The CDR3 bases are TGTGCCAGCAGCTTTACAGGGGGCTATGGCTACACCTTC. It specifies CASSFTGGYGYTF. This rearrangement joins TRBV7-8 to TRBJ1-2; 8 bases align to TRBD1. This CDR3 contains 13 residues. Trimming cost V 3 bases and J 4 bases; bases outside gene matches: 1. Per germline, CDR1 SGHVS and CDR2 FQNEAQ.

Ten or more counts support this clonotype. The V call is TRBV27, the J call TRBJ1-2; D is uncertain. V lost 5 bases, J lost 1 base, and 11 bases lay in between. The CDR3 sequence is 14 residues long. In germline, CDR1 is MNHEY, CDR2 SMNVEV (reference sequence). CDR3 coding DNA: TGTGCCAGCAGTCCTTCTGGGTTTAACTATGGCTACACCTTC. It encodes CASSPSGFNYGYTF.

The chain has TRBV28 and TRBJ1-2; 10 bases line up with TRBD1. V shed 8 bases and J 8 bases; nucleotides not matched to a gene: 8. The germline gives CDR1 MDHEN, CDR2 SYDVKM. The CDR3 covers 13 residues. CDR3 coding DNA: TGTGCCAGCCGACGGGACAGGGGCCAGGGCTACACCTTC. Its translation is CASRRDRGQGYTF.